The clone carrying this T cell receptor beta chain was observed at least ten times. Its antigen is unidentified. The data were taken from a study of early T cells in non-severe SARS-CoV-2 infection. Background on the study: Sequencing of unsorted whole blood was done on bulk RNA, leaving chains unpaired. Study results and caveats: Database matching using VDJdb favored anti-spike CD8 responses, with private and CD4 specificities left missing.

Researchers attached unique molecular identifiers to individual cDNA molecules. TCRdb reanalysed the 5' RACE reads using MiXCR and keeps one entry per CDR3 protein. The sample comprises about 20,000 distinct CDR3 sequences, 3% to 4.5% of which are singletons, and roughly 5.5% rests with the top ten. This CDR3 contains 17 residues. The germline V gene has CDR1 GTSNPN and CDR2 SVGIG (reference sequence). The V gene lost 0 bases and the J gene lost 0 bases, with 15 bases spanning the gap. The clonotype was recovered from an adult who was a healthcare worker with PCR-confirmed SARS-CoV-2 infection or an uninfected control (not recorded which). The material sequenced was whole blood. The chain is built from TRBV30 and TRBJ1-3; D remains unclear. CDR3 coding DNA: TGTGCCTGGAGTGTTTATGGAGCCCAAAGCTCTGGAAACACCATATATTTT. This gives the protein CAWSVYGAQSSGNTIYF.